The source of this T cell receptor (beta chain) is a study of OX40 agonist ivuxolimab in advanced cancers. Looking at the study overall: Of the participants, around 39% had some prior anti-PD-1, anti-PD-L1 or anti-CTLA-4 therapy, which was allowed. Regarding the study as a whole: The average count of expanded clones was higher among CD8+ T cells than among CD4+.

Repertoires were generated with immunoSEQ multiplex PCR, while TCRdb's copy carries only in-frame clones and drops some. The sample yields around 19,000 clones, 70% to 75% seen once. This clone was seen a handful of times. Its specificity is not known. CDR1 and CDR2 from the germline V gene are MDHEN and SYDVKM. The CDR3 extends over 15 amino acids. With 6 bases removed from V and 0 bases from J, the gap between germline ends came to 14 bases. This chain links TRBV28 with TRBJ2-5; either TRBD1 or TRBD2 may supply D (5 bases each). Specimen: CD4+ or CD8+ T cells sorted from blood, collected in a trial of the OX40 agonist ivuxolimab. The source of this sequence is an adult with an advanced solid tumor such as melanoma, head and neck, liver or kidney cancer. The CDR3 DNA reads as TGTGCCAGCAGCGCTGAGTGGGGGTACCAAGAGACCCAGTACTTC. Its protein is CASSAEWGYQETQYF.